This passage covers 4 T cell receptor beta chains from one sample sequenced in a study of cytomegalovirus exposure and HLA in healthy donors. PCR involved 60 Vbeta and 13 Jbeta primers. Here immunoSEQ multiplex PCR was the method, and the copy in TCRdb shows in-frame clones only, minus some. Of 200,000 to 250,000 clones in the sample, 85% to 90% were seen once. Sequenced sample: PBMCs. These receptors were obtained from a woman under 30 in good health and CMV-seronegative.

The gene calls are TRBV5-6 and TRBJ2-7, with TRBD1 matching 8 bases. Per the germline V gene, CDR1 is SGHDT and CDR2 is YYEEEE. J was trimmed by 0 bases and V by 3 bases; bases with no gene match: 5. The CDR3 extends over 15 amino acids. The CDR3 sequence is CASSSDREASYEQYF. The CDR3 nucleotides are TGTGCCAGCAGCTCGGACAGGGAAGCCTCCTACGAGCAGTACTTC.

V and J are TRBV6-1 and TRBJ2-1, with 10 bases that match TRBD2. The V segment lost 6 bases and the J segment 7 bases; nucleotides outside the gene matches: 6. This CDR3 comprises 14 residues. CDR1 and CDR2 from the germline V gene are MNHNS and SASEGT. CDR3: CASRPSGSRNEQFF. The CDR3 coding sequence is TGTGCCAGCAGGCCTAGCGGGAGTAGGAATGAGCAGTTCTTC.

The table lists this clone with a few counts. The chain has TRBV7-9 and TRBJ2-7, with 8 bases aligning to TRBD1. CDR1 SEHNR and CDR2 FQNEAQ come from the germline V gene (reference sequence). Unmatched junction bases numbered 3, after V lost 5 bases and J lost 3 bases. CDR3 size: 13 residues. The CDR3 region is CASSRDRNYEQYF. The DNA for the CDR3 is TGTGCCAGCAGCCGGGACAGGAACTACGAGCAGTACTTC.

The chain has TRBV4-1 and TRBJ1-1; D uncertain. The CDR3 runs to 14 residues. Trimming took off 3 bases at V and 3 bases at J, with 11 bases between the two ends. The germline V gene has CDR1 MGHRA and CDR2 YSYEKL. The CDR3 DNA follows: TGCGCCAGCAGCCAGTACGGGGTTCACACTGAAGCTTTCTTT. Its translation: CASSQYGVHTEAFF.